The present TCR beta chain was sequenced within a study of tumor-infiltrating lymphocytes in primary liver carcinoma. The CDR3 is 14 amino acids. Trimming shortened V by 5 bases and J by 6 bases, and 14 bases separated the two germline ends. Germline assignment: CDR1 SEHNR and CDR2 FQNEAQ (reference sequence). Between about 19 and 34 mg of unsorted bulk tissue served as the source from which RNA and DNA were co-extracted. Total RNA (roughly 530 ng) served as template for TCR beta cDNA synthesis primed by a constant-region primer. Modified slightly, ARM-PCR produced TCR beta libraries over three nested multiplex PCR rounds. The first two PCR rounds, roughly 9 cycles each, used TRBV1-TRBV30 forward primers and a C-beta reverse primer. Using its own MiXCR run on the multiplex PCR reads, TCRdb lists one record per CDR3 protein. The sample carries tens of thousands of distinct CDR3 sequences, roughly two thirds recorded once.

This TCR came from a man in his forties or fifties with primary liver carcinoma and hepatitis B virus infection. V gene TRBV7-9 combines with J gene TRBJ2-1; D may correspond to TRBD1 or TRBD2 (5 bases each). Sequenced input: liver tumor tissue from sampling region 4. Subset given: tumor region T4, right-lateral pole. The CDR3 coding sequence is TGTGCCAGCAGCGGGGCTAGCATAGGCAATGAGCAGTTCTTC. This codes for CASSGASIGNEQFF.